The following is a T cell receptor beta chain sequence with its context. Relative to the germline gene, one junction end is altered; a read error may explain this. In the study's own analysis: Amplified reference gene primers provided the basis for estimating nucleated cell counts. Some clones are missing from TCRdb's copy, which holds only in-frame ones; the method was immunoSEQ multiplex PCR. V, J and clone size are those of that table, while D and trimming were read from the DNA. The data hold around 190,000 clones, with 65% to 90% observed a single time. This record belongs to a study of blood T cell repertoires in COVID-19. Study context: Some COVID-19 samples were acute and others convalescent; all came from the United States, Italy and Spain. From T cells, B-cell-depleted T cells, or PBMCs came the material, which was cDNA or gDNA.

CDR1 is MNHEY, CDR2 SMNVEV, per germline (reference sequence). The CDR3 consists of 16 residues. Sequenced material: peripheral blood. This chain links TRBV27 with TRBJ2-7; no definite D call. The receptor was derived from a human donor in a cohort sampled during active COVID-19. The CDR3 is CASSLLQKPSSYEQYF. The CDR3 nucleotides read TGTGCCAGCAGCTTATTACAGAAACCGAGCTCCTACGAGCAGTACTTC.